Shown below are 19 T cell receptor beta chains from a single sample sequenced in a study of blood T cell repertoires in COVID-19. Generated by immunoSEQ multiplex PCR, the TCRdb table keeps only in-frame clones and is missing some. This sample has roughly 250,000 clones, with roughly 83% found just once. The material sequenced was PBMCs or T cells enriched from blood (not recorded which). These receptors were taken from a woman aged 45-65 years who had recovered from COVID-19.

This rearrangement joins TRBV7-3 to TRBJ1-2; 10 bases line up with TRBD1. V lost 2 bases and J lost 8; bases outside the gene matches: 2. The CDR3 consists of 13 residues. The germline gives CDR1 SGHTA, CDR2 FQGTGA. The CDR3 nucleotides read TGTGCCAGCAGCTTACGACAGGGGGCCGGCTACACCTTC. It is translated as CASSLRQGAGYTF.

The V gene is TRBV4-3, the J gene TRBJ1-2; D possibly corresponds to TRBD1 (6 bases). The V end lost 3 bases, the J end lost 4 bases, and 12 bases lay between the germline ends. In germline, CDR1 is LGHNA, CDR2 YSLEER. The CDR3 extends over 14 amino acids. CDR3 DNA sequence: TGCGCCAGCAGCCAGGTAGACAGGCCCTATGGCTACACCTTC. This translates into CASSQVDRPYGYTF.

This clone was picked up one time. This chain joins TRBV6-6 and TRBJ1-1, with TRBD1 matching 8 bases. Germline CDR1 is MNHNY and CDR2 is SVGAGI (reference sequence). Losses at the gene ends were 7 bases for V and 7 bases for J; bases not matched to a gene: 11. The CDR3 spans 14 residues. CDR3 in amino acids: CASTSLLGTGEAFF. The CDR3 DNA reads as TGTGCCAGCACCTCCCTTCTGGGGACAGGTGAAGCTTTCTTT.

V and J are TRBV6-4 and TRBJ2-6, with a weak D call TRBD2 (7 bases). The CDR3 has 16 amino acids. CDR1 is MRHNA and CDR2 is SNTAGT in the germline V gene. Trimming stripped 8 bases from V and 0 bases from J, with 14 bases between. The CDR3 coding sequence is TGTGCCAGCGGCGGGGGCCCCGGCTCTGGGGCCAACGTCCTGACTTTC. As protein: CASGGGPGSGANVLTF.

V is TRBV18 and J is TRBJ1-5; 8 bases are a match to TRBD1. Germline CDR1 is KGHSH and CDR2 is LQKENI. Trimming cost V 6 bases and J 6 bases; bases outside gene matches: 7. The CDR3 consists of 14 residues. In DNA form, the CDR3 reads TGTGCCAGCTCGTCGACAGGGGTCGGTCAGCCCCAGCATTTT. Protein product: CASSSTGVGQPQHF.

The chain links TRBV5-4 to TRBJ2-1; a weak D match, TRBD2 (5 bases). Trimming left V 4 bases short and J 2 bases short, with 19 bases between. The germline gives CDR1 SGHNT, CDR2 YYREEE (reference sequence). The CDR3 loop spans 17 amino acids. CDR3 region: CASSQGGPTRPYNEQFF. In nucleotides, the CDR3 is TGTGCCAGCAGCCAAGGAGGCCCCACCCGCCCCTACAATGAGCAGTTCTTC.

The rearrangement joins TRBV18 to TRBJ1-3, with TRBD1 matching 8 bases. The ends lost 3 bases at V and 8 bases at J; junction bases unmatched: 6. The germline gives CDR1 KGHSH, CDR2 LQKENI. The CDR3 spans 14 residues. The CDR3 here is CASSPDREGDTIYF. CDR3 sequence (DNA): TGTGCCAGCTCACCGGACAGGGAGGGAGACACCATATATTTT.

The CDR3, as DNA: TGTGCCAGCAGACTCCAGGGGGTGAGGGGCTACACCTTC. Its translation is CASRLQGVRGYTF. The V call is TRBV28, the J call TRBJ1-2, with 7 positions matching TRBD1. CDR1 is MDHEN, CDR2 SYDVKM, per germline. The CDR3 extends over 13 amino acids. Losses at the gene ends were 6 bases for V and 8 bases for J; bases not matched to a gene: 9.

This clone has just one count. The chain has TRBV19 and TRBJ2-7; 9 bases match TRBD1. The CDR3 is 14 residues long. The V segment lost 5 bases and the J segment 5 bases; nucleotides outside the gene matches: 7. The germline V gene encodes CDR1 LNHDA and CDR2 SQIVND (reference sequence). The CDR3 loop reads CASSARDRDHEQYF. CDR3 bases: TGTGCCAGTAGTGCCCGGGACAGGGACCACGAGCAGTACTTC.

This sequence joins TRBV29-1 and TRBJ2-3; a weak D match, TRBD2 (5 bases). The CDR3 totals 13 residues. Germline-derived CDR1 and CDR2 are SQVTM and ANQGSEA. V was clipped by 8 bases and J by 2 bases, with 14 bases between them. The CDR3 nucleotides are TGCAGCAGCGCGCCGGGGTTCACAGATACGCAGTATTTT. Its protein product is CSSAPGFTDTQYF.

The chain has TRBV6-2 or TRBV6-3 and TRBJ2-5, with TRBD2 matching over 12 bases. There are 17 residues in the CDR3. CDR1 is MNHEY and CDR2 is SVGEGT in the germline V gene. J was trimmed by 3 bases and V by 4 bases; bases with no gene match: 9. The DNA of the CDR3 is TGTGCCAGCAGTTTAGGTTCCCTAGCGGGAGGGAAAGAGACCCAGTACTTC. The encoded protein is CASSLGSLAGGKETQYF.

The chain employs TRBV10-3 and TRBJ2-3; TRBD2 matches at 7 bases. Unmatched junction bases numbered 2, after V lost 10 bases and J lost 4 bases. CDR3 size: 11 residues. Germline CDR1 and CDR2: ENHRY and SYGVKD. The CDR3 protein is CASGLADTQYF. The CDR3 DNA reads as TGTGCCAGCGGACTAGCAGATACGCAGTATTTT.

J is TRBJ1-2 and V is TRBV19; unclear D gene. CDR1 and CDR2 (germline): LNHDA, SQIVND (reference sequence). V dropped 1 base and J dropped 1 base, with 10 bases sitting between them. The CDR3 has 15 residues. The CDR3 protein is CASSIGARSNYGYTF. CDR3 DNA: TGTGCCAGTAGTATAGGGGCGCGCAGTAACTATGGCTACACCTTC.

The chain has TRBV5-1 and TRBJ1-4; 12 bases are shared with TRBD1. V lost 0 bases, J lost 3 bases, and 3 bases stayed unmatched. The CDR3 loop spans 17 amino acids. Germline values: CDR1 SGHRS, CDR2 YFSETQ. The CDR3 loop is CASSLGGTGGPNEKLFF. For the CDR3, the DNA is TGCGCCAGCAGCTTGGGCGGGACAGGGGGCCCTAATGAAAAACTGTTTTTT.

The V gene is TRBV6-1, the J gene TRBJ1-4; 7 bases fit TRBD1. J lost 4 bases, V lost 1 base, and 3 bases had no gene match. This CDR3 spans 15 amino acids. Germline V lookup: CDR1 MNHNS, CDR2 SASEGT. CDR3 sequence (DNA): TGTGCCAGCAGTGAAGACAGGGGCTTTAATGAAAAACTGTTTTTT. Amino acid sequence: CASSEDRGFNEKLFF.

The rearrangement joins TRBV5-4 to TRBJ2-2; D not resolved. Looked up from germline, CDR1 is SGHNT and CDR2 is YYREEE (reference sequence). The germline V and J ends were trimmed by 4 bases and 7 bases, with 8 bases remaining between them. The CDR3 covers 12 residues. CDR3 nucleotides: TGTGCCAGCAGCCTACCGAACGGGGAGCTGTTTTTT. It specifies CASSLPNGELFF.

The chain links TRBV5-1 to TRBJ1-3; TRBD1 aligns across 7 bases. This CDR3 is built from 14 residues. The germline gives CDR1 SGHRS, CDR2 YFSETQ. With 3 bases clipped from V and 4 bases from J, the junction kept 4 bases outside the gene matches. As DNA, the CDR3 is TGCGCCAGCAGCTCCGCGACAGGGGGAAACACCATATATTTT. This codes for CASSSATGGNTIYF.

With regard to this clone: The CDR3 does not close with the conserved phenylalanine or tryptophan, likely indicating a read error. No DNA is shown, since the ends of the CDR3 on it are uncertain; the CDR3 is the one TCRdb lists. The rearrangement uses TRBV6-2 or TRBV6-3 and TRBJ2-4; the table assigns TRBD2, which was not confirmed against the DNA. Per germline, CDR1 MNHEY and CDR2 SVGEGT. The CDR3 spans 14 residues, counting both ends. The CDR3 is CASSYSNNRGLARA.

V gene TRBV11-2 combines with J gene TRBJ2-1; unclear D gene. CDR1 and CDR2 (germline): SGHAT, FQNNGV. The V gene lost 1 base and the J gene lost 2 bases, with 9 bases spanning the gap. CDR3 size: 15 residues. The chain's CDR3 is CASSLGNSPYNEQFF. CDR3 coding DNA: TGTGCCAGCAGCTTAGGGAATAGCCCCTACAATGAGCAGTTCTTC.